Each of the 5 T cell receptor beta chains below was sequenced from the same sample in a study of blood T cell repertoires in COVID-19. Profiled with immunoSEQ multiplex PCR; TCRdb holds only in-frame clones, not every one. The table includes about half a million clones, approximately 86% detected once. Specimen: PBMCs or T cells enriched from blood (not recorded which). The receptors derive from a woman aged 60-75 years who had recovered from COVID-19.

This clone appeared many times. This chain links TRBV15 with TRBJ2-1; 8 nucleotides align to TRBD2. V lost 4 bases, J lost 7 bases, and 6 bases stayed unmatched. Germline V gives CDR1 LNHNV, CDR2 YYDKDF (reference sequence). This CDR3 is built from 14 residues. CDR3 protein: CATSTRRGENEQFF. In nucleotides, the CDR3 is TGTGCCACCAGCACCCGGCGGGGGGAGAATGAGCAGTTCTTC.

This chain uses TRBV5-1 with TRBJ1-1, with 7 nucleotides matching TRBD1. CDR1 is SGHRS and CDR2 is YFSETQ in the germline V gene. The CDR3 spans 15 residues. The V and J ends lost 3 bases and 1 base, in that order; junction bases with no gene match: 6. In DNA, the CDR3 is TGCGCCAGCAGCTCGAGGACAGGAGCGAACACTGAAGCTTTCTTT. Its protein product is CASSSRTGANTEAFF.

This clone was detected ten times or more. The chain carries TRBV29-1 and TRBJ1-2, with 8 bases matching TRBD1. Germline trimming cut 7 bases from V and 8 bases from J; bases unmatched to any gene: 9. The CDR3 totals 12 residues. Germline V gives CDR1 SQVTM, CDR2 ANQGSEA. Here the CDR3 DNA reads TGCAGCGCCGCCACAGGGGGTGGCGGCTACACCTTC. This translates into CSAATGGGGYTF.

This sequence joins TRBV5-1 and TRBJ1-2, with TRBD1 identical over 9 bases. V shed 4 bases, J shed 3 bases, and the junction held 10 bases outside the gene matches. From germline, CDR1 is SGHRS and CDR2 YFSETQ. The CDR3 has 16 amino acids. The CDR3 reads CASSLSQGALDYGYTF. CDR3 bases: TGCGCCAGCAGCCTATCACAGGGGGCGCTTGACTATGGCTACACCTTC.

The chain joins TRBV2 to TRBJ1-6; D remains ambiguous. Germline values: CDR1 SNHLY, CDR2 FYNNEI. This CDR3 comprises 14 residues. V was trimmed by 3 bases and J by 6 bases, leaving 9 bases between them. CDR3 DNA: TGTGCCAGCAGTGAGAACAGCCGTAATTCACCCCTCCACTTT. Its translation: CASSENSRNSPLHF.